A selection of T cell receptor beta chains follows, all from one sample in a study of shared clonotypes between healthy human individuals. Only in-frame clones appear in the TCRdb table, and some are missing; sequencing was by immunoSEQ multiplex PCR. The sample carries about 490,000 clones, over 65% recorded once. The sequenced sample consisted of PBMCs. These receptors all come from a woman in her thirties or forties in good health. Some clones in this sample may be carry-over from other donors' samples. CDR3s include the opening cysteine and the closing phenylalanine or tryptophan. A D gene is named only where the DNA matches it firmly. Size values are once, few and many counts, or a class for expanded clones, and some rows have none.

>TRBV27|NA|16|NA|TRBJ2-1
TGTGCCAGCAGTTCCCCATCGGGCAGGTTCTCCAATGAGCAGTTCTTC
CASSSPSGRFSNEQFF
>TRBV5-1|TRBD1|15|NA|TRBJ2-5
TGCGCCAGCAGCTTGGAGGGACAGGTCCAAGAGACCCAGTACTTC
CASSLEGQVQETQYF
>TRBV5-1|TRBD1|14|once|TRBJ2-5
TGCGCCAGCAGCTTGGCCGGGACAGAAGAGACCCAGTACTTC
CASSLAGTEETQYF
>TRBV5-1|NA|14|NA|TRBJ2-5
TGCGCCAGCAGCTTGACGGGGGCTGACGAGACCCAGTACTTC
CASSLTGADETQYF
>TRBV14|NA|13|NA|TRBJ2-1
TGTGCCAGCAGCCTCCGACTAGACAATGAGCAGTTCTTC
CASSLRLDNEQFF
>TRBV9|TRBD2|15|NA|TRBJ2-1
TGTGCCAGCAGCGTTAGCGGGAGGGCCGAGAATGAGCAGTTCTTC
CASSVSGRAENEQFF
>TRBV7-9|TRBD2|14|once|TRBJ2-7
TGTGCCAGCAGCCGCGGGGTAGCGGGACGCGAGCAGTACTTC
CASSRGVAGREQYF
>TRBV30|TRBD1|13|NA|TRBJ2-3
TGTGCCTACCGGGACAGGGGCACAGATACGCAGTATTTT
CAYRDRGTDTQYF
>TRBV6-1|TRBD1|15|NA|TRBJ2-3
TGTGCCAGCAGTGAAGCTAACAGGGGTGAGGATACGCAGTATTTT
CASSEANRGEDTQYF
>TRBV7-9|NA|12|NA|TRBJ1-5
TGTGCCAGCAGCTTAGACGTGCAGCCCCAGCATTTT
CASSLDVQPQHF
>TRBV18|TRBD2|15|few|TRBJ2-5
TGTGCCAGCTCACCACCGAGGCTAGCGGGACAGACCCAGTACTTC
CASSPPRLAGQTQYF
>TRBV5-6|NA|13|NA|TRBJ2-2
TGTGCCAGCAGCTTTTCAGGGATCGGGGAGCTGTTTTTT
CASSFSGIGELFF
>TRBV19|NA|15|NA|TRBJ2-3
TGTGCCAGTAGTATAAGTGTCGGGCGCAGAGATACGCAGTATTTT
CASSISVGRRDTQYF
>TRBV10-3|NA|12|NA|TRBJ2-7
TGTGCCATCAGTGTTGGGAACTACGAGCAGTACTTC
CAISVGNYEQYF
>TRBV4-1|TRBD1|15|NA|TRBJ1-3
TGCGCCAGCAGCCAGACAGGGGGATCTGGAAACACCATATATTTT
CASSQTGGSGNTIYF
>TRBV27|TRBD1|16|NA|TRBJ2-1
TGTGCCAGCAGTTCCTGGACAGGGGGCTCCTACAATGAGCAGTTCTTC
CASSSWTGGSYNEQFF
>TRBV6-5|NA|15|NA|TRBJ2-2
TGTGCCAGCAGTTACGGGGACGACCCCACCGGGGAGCTGTTTTTT
CASSYGDDPTGELFF
>TRBV14|NA|11|NA|TRBJ2-7
TGTGCCAGCAGCCACACAGCCCGGCTGTACTTC
CASSHTARLYF
>TRBV5-1|NA|13|NA|TRBJ2-5
TGCGCCAGCAGCGACGGGAGCAGAGAGACCCAGTACTTC
CASSDGSRETQYF
>TRBV7-8|TRBD2|15|NA|TRBJ2-4
TGTGCCGGCAGCTTAGGAAGCGGGAGATTGGACATTCAGTACTTC
CAGSLGSGRLDIQYF
>TRBV7-2|NA|15|NA|TRBJ2-1
TGTGCCAGCAGCCCTAGGAGAGATTCCGCCCACTATGAGTTCTTC
CASSPRRDSAHYEFF
>TRBV5-1|TRBD2|18|NA|TRBJ2-1
TGCGCCAGCAGCTTGTGGCACCTTAGCGGGAGGGTCTTCAATGAGCAGTTCTTC
CASSLWHLSGRVFNEQFF
>TRBV7-9|NA|14|NA|TRBJ1-5
TGTGCCAGCATGGGGGGTTACGGCAATCAGCCCCAGCATTTT
CASMGGYGNQPQHF
>TRBV18|NA|15|NA|TRBJ1-5
TGTGCCAGCTCACCGGCAGGGTCTACAAATCAGCCCCAGCATTTT
CASSPAGSTNQPQHF
>TRBV4-2|NA|17|NA|TRBJ1-5
TGTGCCAGCAGCCCTGACCGGGGCTACGGGAGCAATCAGCCCCAGCATTTT
CASSPDRGYGSNQPQHF
>TRBV5-1|NA|15|NA|TRBJ2-7
TGCGCCAGCAGCTTGGGAGGGACGGCCTCCTACGAGCAGTACTTC
CASSLGGTASYEQYF
>TRBV19|NA|13|NA|TRBJ1-2
TGTGCCAGTAGTATAGAGGCCAACTATGGCTACACCTTC
CASSIEANYGYTF
>TRBV6-1|NA|13|NA|TRBJ1-1
TGTGCCAGCAGTTATTACGTTTCCCATGGAGCTTTCTTT
CASSYYVSHGAFF
>TRBV29-1|NA|13|NA|TRBJ2-5
TGCAGCGTTCTCACTGGGGGGGCGGAGACCCAGTACTTC
CSVLTGGAETQYF
>TRBV15|NA|13|NA|TRBJ1-1
TGTGCCACCAGCATTGGGGAGACAACTGAAGCTTTCTTT
CATSIGETTEAFF
>TRBV25-1|TRBD2|15|NA|TRBJ2-1
TGTGCCAGCAGTGGCAGGACTAGCGGGACGTATGAGCAGTTCTTC
CASSGRTSGTYEQFF
>TRBV6-5|TRBD1|15|NA|TRBJ2-1
TGTGCCAGCAGTTACGCAGGGGGCGAGCACAATGAGCAGTTCTTC
CASSYAGGEHNEQFF
>TRBV6-5|NA|13|NA|TRBJ2-7
TGTGCCAGCAGTTTCGACGGGTACTACGAGCAGTACTTC
CASSFDGYYEQYF
>TRBV11-2|NA|15|few|TRBJ2-1
TGTGCCAGCAGCAGGGCCCGGGACGGTTACAATGAGCAGTTCTTC
CASSRARDGYNEQFF
>TRBV5-4|NA|13|once|TRBJ1-2
TGTGCCAGCAGCCAAGGGGAGATCTATGGCTACACCTTC
CASSQGEIYGYTF
>TRBV19|TRBD1|13|NA|TRBJ1-1
TGTGCCAGCTCTAGACAGGGGGGCGGTGAAGCTTTCTTT
CASSRQGGGEAFF